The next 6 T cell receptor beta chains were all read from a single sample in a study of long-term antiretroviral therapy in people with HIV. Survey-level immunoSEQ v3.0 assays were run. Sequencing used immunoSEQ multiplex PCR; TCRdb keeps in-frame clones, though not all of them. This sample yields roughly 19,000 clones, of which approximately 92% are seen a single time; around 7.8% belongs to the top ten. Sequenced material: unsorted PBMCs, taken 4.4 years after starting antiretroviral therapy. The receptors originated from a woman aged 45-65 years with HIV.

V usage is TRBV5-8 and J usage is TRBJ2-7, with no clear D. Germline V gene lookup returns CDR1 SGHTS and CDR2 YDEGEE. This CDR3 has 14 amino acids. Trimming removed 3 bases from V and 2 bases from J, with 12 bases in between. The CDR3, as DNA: TGTGCCAGCAGCTCCGACACTTATACCTACGAGCAGTACTTC. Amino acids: CASSSDTYTYEQYF.

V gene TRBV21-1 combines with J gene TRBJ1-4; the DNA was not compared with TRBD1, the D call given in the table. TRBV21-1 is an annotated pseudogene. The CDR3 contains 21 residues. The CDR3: CASSKVRWTGVSRGENEKLFF. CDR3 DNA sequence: TGTGCCAGCAGCAAAGTTAGGTGGACAGGGGTTTCCCGGGGGGAAAATGAAAAACTGTTTTTT.

DNA for the CDR3: TGTGCCAGCAGCCAACAGGGGGCGGCAGATACGCAGTATTTT. It is translated as CASSQQGAADTQYF. The V call is TRBV7-2, the J call TRBJ2-3; 9 nucleotides agree with TRBD1. The CDR3 consists of 14 residues. Germline values: CDR1 SGHTA, CDR2 FQGNSA. The V segment lost 5 bases and the J segment 4 bases; nucleotides outside the gene matches: 4.

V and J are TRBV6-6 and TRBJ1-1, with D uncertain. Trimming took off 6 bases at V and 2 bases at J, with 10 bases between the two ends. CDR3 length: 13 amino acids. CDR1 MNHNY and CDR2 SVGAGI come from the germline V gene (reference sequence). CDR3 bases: TGTGCCAGCAGCCAAGACTTAAACACTGAAGCTTTCTTT. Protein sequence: CASSQDLNTEAFF.

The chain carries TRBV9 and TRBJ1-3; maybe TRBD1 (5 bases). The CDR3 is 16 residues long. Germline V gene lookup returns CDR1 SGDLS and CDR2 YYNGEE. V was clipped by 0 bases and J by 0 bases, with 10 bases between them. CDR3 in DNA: TGTGCCAGCAGCGTAGGGGGCAGGGACTCTGGAAACACCATATATTTT. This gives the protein CASSVGGRDSGNTIYF.

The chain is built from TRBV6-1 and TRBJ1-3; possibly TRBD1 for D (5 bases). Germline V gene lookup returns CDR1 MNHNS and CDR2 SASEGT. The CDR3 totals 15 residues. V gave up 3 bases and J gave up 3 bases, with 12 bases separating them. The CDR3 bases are TGTGCCAGCAGTGACCAAATAGGGGTTGGAAACACCATATATTTT. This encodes CASSDQIGVGNTIYF.